This T cell receptor (beta chain) was documented in a study of cytomegalovirus exposure and HLA in healthy donors (dated by TCRdb to between 2016 and 2019). Describing the broader study: An earlier analysis of several hundred of the donors reported 276 Gb of sequence data and roughly 120 million unique TCR beta sequences obtained from roughly 180 million T cells. An early release that covered about 600 HLA-typed donors contained about 300 gigabases of sequencing data and 70 million to 100 million unique TCR sequences. A later genetic analysis used genome-wide SNP genotypes for about 60% of the 666 donors, treating that subset as a discovery cohort. To study patterns of TCR occurrence, a later analysis re-analyzed previously published TCR beta repertoires from around 700 donors and added high-resolution HLA genotyping. Donor age, sex, ethnicity and CMV serostatus were collected together with the repertoire data. HLA typing covered class I and class II loci at four-digit resolution. Rather than using new phenotypic data, the later analysis identified candidate immune exposures from TCR beta sequences and from how often those sequences occurred across donors. In addition to the first cohort of roughly 670 subjects, a separate validation cohort of approximately 130 different subjects was used. The number of typed donors differed by locus: about 620-640 for A, B, C, DRB1 and DQB1; 500 to 550 for DQA1; approximately 600 for DPA1; and around 490 for DPB1. All discovery cohort repertoires had been generated using a single sequencing platform. Among about 400 genotyped donors of the cohort, an average of about 220,000 unique TCR beta nucleotide sequences was sequenced per donor, of which about 18% were non-productive. Among the roughly 400 genotyped donors, 81% belonged to the genetic ancestry cluster associated with self-reported Caucasian donors. Because of strong linkage in the cohort, 4 to 6 DR-DQ haplotypes were treated as single units for association and clustering. An earlier analysis of approximately 640 of the donors applied high-throughput TCR beta sequencing to assess whether each TCR beta V gene segment acted as functional or pseudogenic. To predict cytomegalovirus infection status, the study combined high-throughput TCR immunosequencing, statistical association of individual TCRs with disease status, and machine learning. Using immunosequencing, the study profiled T cell repertoires from 666 subjects and related those repertoires to cytomegalovirus serostatus. The study aimed to test whether cataloging public T cell receptors could reveal signatures of past pathogen exposure. Broad study findings and their caveats: In vitro tests confirmed that a few of the cytomegalovirus-associated TCR beta chains recognize cytomegalovirus antigens. A group of highly shared sequence variants was considered likely to be a technical artifact of the sequencing pipeline. The 87-base-pair reads could not distinguish some IMGT-functional V segments, including TRBV6-2 and TRBV6-3, so those segments were excluded. A later analysis found that HLA-associated TCR beta chains were more clonally expanded and had lower generation probabilities than equally common non-associated chains. A later analysis found that most CMV-associated TCR beta chains appeared HLA-restricted, with HLA associations seemingly driven largely by CMV exposure. At a false discovery rate of 0.05, a later analysis linked 15,000 to 20,000 TCR beta sequences to specific HLA alleles. The study gave a list of 150 to 200 TCR beta chains associated with cytomegalovirus. Because some donors lacked HLA typing at each locus, the association tests relied only on the typed subset. Immune exposure information for the cohort was limited to CMV serostatus. The authors suggested that the approach could potentially be generalized to other disease states and immunological phenotypes. In both the original and validation cohorts, the classifier was reported to diagnose cytomegalovirus status with high specificity and sensitivity. Roughly 17 rarely observed V segments, including chromosome 9 orphons, were excluded from the earlier analysis of approximately 500 of the donors because counts were too low. When HLA alleles, especially DR and DQ, strongly co-occurred, TCR associations were difficult to assign to individual alleles. In an earlier analysis of 587 of the donors, most TCR beta V segments appeared in productive rearrangements about 87% or about 30% of the time, broadly matching IMGT annotations. A later genetic analysis reported fewer N-insertions in productive TCRs among donors in an Asian-associated ancestry cluster than the roughly 640-donor mean. The cohort was sequenced for TCR beta chains only, and without alpha or paired-chain data the features that could be detected were limited. While some public TCRs were present in many individuals, most TCR sequences turned up only very rarely across donors. The presence/absence analyses assumed that sequencing depth was roughly uniform across donors, and that assumption may not be true. An association between a missense DCLRE1C variant and V-gene and J-gene trimming of TCR beta chains was found in a later genetic analysis and replicated in an independent cohort. According to a later analysis, parvovirus B19, influenza, CMV and Epstein-Barr virus appeared linked to several top co-occurrence clusters. A further reported finding was that TCR beta sequences accurately predicted the HLA-A and HLA-B alleles for most subjects in the first cohort. Correlated functional status among segregating V segments might be attributable to linkage disequilibrium, but an unknown experimental factor could not be ruled out. In a later analysis, the rate of TCR association differed among HLA loci, with DRB1 alleles having the most associated TCRs and HLA-C alleles having the fewest.

The cohort consisted of 600 to 700 healthy bone marrow donors. At the time of sampling, every cohort member was nominally healthy, though immune exposures that went unrecorded were likely present. The donor was CMV seronegative and belonged to the group of 320 or so seronegative cohort members. A peripheral blood sample was collected from each donor, and TCR beta sequencing was performed on peripheral blood mononuclear cells. Genomic DNA was extracted from the blood cell samples with the Qiagen DNeasy Blood Extraction Kit. Cut back by 8 bases and 5 bases, the V and J ends lie 9 bases apart. The germline V gene supplies CDR1 MNHNS and CDR2 SASEGT. There are 11 amino acids in the CDR3, from cysteine to phenylalanine inclusive. Solely the CDR3 DNA is kept, with 33 bases framed from the first base. Receptor libraries were prepared by the immunoSEQ multiplex PCR assay. The multiplex PCR relied on a mix of 60 forward primers for TCR Vbeta segments and 13 reverse primers for TCR Jbeta segments. The CDR3 region of rearranged TCR beta genes was amplified from genomic DNA by a multiplex PCR assay. On the Illumina HiSeq System, the amplified TCR beta libraries were sequenced as 87-base-pair reads. Under the source paper's analysis protocol: A later analysis tallied around 87 million unique TCR beta chains across the 700 or so repertoires, and some 12 million of those chains were shared by two or more donors. Raw reads were error-corrected and collapsed into unique sequences with a nearest-neighbor algorithm that merged closely related sequences to remove PCR and sequencing errors. V, D and J gene segments were assigned by aligning CDR3 sequences to IMGT reference sequences. Each retained sequence needed at least a six-nucleotide match to both a V gene segment and a J gene segment. Rearrangements were called productive when the CDR3 lacked stop codons and stayed in frame with V and J; all others were non-productive. CDR3 was defined according to IMGT convention as the region running from the second conserved V-encoded cysteine to the conserved J-encoded phenylalanine. In an earlier analysis of approximately 500 of the donors, sequences lacking an unambiguous match to a single V gene segment were excluded. An earlier analysis of approximately 590 of the donors classified V segments as functional when productive rearrangements were above 56.7% and as segregating when the standard deviation between donors was above 5%. To diagnose cytomegalovirus status from the catalog of TCR beta chain sequences, a statistical classification framework was built. In a later analysis, TCR nucleotide sequences were compared against IMGT/GENE-DB human TR gene sequences so that V and J genes could be assigned. The TCRdist pipeline was used in a later analysis to assign CDR3 sequences and most-parsimonious VDJ recombination scenarios. In a later analysis, each TCR beta chain was defined by its CDR3 amino acid sequence together with its V-gene family, and reads without a unique V-gene family were excluded. As a way to deal with suspected cross-contamination and a sequencing artifact, a later analysis dropped roughly 620 nucleotide sequences that were highly shared and had low generation probability. A later analysis calculated a clonal expansion index for each public chain from normalized within-repertoire ranks of inferred template counts. In a later analysis, generation probabilities were computed using a VDJ recombination model fitted to out-of-frame rearrangements, and the results were checked against IGoR. Hypergeometric tests were used in a later analysis to score TCR-TCR, TCR-HLA and TCR-CMV co-occurrence, with a repertoire-size bias correction applied to the TCR pairs. False discovery rates were estimated in a later analysis by permuting HLA or CMV assignments 20 times. A later analysis grouped co-occurring TCRs with DBSCAN, adding TCRdist sequence similarity when clustering within HLA-allele-positive subsets. For co-occurrence clustering, repertoires with fewer than 30,000 or more than 120,000 public chains were excluded, along with roughly 5 repertoires with anomalous nucleotide sharing. TCRdb retrieved this table from immuneACCESS and kept in-frame rearrangements only. Not all clones are present; in checked studies, unresolved V genes account for under half, and no reason is known for the remainder. Clone size and V and J calls were adopted from that table, with D and trimming inferred from the DNA. The sample table lists about 160,000 clones, 80% to 90% of them with a count of one. More than 1.5% of the sample goes to the ten largest clones.

On this clone: The antigen this receptor binds is unknown. Base qualities are missing; no much larger clone stands one base away.

This receptor chain uses TRBV6-1 and TRBJ1-1; TRBD1 could be the D gene, as 5 bases match. This clonotype was sampled from a man younger than 30 in good health and CMV-seronegative. Sequencing was performed on PBMCs. The DNA sequence is given as TGTGCCAGCCTGCGGGGGACTGAAGCTTTCTTT. Its protein is CASLRGTEAFF.